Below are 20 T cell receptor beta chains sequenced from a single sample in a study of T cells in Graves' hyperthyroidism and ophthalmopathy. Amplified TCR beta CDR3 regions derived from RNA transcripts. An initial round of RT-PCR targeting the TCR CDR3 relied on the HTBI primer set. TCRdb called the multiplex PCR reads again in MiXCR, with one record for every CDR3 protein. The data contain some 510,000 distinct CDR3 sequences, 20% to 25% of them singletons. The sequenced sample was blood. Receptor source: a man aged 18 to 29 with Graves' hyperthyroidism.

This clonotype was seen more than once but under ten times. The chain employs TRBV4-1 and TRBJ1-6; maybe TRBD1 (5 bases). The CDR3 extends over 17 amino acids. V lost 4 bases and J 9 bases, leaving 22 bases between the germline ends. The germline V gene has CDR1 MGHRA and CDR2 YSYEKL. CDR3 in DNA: TGCGCCAGCAGCCTCACAATGGCGGTACAGGCCTCTTCACCCCTCCACTTT. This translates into CASSLTMAVQASSPLHF.

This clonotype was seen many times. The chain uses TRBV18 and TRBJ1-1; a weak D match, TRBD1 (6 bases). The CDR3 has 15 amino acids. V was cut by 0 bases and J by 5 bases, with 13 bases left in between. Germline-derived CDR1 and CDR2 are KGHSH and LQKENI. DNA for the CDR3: TGTGCCAGCTCACCACCGCAGGGAGGACAGACTGAAGCTTTCTTT. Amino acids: CASSPPQGGQTEAFF.

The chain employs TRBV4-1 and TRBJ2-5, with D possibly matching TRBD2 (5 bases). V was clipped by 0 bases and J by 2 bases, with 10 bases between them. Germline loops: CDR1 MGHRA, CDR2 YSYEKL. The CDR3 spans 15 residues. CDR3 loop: CASSQDFGKQETQYF. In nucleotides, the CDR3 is TGCGCCAGCAGCCAAGATTTCGGGAAACAAGAGACCCAGTACTTC.

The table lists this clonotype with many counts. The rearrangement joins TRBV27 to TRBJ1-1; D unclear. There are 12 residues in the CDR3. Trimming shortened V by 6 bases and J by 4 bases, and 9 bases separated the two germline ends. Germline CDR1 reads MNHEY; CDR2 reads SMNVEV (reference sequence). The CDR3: CASRKLGTEAFF. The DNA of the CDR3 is TGTGCCAGCAGAAAACTGGGCACTGAAGCTTTCTTT.

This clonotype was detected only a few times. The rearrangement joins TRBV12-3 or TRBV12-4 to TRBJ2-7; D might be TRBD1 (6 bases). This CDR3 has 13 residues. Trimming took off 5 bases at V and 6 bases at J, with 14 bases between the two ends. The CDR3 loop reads CASSPLGQSEQYF. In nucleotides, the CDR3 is TGTGCCAGCAGTCCCCTCGGACAGAGCGAGCAGTACTTC.

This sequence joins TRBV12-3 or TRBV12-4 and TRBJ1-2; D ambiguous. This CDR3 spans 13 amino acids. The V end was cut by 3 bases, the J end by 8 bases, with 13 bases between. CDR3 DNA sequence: TGTGCCAGCAGTTTTGGGGAGGCTAGAGGCTACACCTTC. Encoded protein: CASSFGEARGYTF.

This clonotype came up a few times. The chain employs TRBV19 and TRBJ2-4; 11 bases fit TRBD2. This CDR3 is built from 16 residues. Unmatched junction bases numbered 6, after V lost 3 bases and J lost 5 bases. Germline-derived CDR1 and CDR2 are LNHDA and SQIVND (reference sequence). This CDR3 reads CASSILAGGFENIQYF. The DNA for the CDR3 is TGTGCCAGTAGTATCCTAGCGGGGGGTTTCGAAAACATTCAGTACTTC.

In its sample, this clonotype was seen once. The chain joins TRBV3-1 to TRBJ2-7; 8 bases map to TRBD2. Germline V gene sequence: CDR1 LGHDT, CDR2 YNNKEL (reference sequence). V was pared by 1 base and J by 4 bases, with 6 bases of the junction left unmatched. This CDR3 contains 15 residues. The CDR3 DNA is TGTGCCAGCAGCCAAGCCAGCGGGAGCGGGTACGAGCAGTACTTC. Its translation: CASSQASGSGYEQYF.

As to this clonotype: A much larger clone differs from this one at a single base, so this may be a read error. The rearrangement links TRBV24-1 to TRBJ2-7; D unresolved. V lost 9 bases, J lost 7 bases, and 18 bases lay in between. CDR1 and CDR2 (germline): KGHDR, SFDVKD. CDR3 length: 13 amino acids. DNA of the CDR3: TGTGCCACCCACCCCCTGCTCCTTGGTGAGCAGTACTTC. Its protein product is CATHPLLLGEQYF.

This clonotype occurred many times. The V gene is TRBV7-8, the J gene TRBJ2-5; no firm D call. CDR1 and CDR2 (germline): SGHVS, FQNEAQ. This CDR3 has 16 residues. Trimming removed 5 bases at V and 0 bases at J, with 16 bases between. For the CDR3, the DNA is TGTGCCAGCAGCCCAGTCCGATGGAGCTACCAAGAGACCCAGTACTTC. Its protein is CASSPVRWSYQETQYF.

CDR3 sequence reads: CSAMTDRAGTEAFF. Written as DNA, the CDR3 is TGCAGTGCGATGACCGACAGGGCTGGCACTGAAGCTTTCTTT. V gene TRBV20-1 combines with J gene TRBJ1-1; 7 bases line up with TRBD1. In germline, CDR1 is DFQATT, CDR2 SNEGSKA (reference sequence). The CDR3 contains 14 residues. V trimming: 6 bases; J trimming: 4 bases; junction bases outside the gene matches: 11.

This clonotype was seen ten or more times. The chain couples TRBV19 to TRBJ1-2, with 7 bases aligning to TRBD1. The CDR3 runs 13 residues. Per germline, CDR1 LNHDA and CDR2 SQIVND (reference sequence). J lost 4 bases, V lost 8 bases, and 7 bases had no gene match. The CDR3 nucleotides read TGTGCCAGTGCAACAGGGGTCGCCTATGGCTACACCTTC. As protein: CASATGVAYGYTF.

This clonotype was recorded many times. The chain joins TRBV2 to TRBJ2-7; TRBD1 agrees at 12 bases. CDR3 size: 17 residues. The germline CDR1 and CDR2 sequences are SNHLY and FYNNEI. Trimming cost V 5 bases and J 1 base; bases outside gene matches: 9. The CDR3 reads CASSTGTGGISSYEQYF. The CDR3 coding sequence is TGTGCCAGCAGTACCGGGACAGGGGGCATTTCGTCCTACGAGCAGTACTTC.

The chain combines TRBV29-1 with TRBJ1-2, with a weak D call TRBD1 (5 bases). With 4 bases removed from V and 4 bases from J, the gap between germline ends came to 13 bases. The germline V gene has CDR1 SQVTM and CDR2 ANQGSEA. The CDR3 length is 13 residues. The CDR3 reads CSVVGDGLYGYTF. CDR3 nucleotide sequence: TGCAGCGTTGTCGGGGACGGCCTCTATGGCTACACCTTC.

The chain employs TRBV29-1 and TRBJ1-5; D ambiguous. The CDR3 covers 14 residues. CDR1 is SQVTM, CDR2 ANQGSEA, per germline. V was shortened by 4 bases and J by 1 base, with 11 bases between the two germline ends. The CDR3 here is CSVVTVGSNQPQHF. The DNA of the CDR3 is TGCAGCGTTGTAACAGTAGGGAGCAATCAGCCCCAGCATTTT.

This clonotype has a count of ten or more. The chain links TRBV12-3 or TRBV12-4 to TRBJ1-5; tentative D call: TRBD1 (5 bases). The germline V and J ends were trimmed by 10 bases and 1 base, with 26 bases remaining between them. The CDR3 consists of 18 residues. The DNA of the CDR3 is TGTGCCATCCCATCTCCGGAGGGACCCATAGGAAGCAATCAGCCCCAGCATTTT. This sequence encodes CAIPSPEGPIGSNQPQHF.

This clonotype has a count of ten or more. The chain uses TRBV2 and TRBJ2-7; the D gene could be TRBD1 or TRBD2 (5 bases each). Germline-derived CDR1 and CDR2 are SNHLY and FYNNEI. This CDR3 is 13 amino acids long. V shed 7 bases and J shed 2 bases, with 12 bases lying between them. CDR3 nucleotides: TGTGCCAGCATGGGAACGGGGCCCTACGAGCAGTACTTC. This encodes CASMGTGPYEQYF.

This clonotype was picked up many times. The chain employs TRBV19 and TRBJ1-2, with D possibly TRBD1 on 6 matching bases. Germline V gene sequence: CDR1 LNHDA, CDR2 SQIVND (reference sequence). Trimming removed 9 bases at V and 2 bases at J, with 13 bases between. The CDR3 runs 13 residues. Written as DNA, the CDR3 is TGTGCCAGCCCCGGGACACAGAACTATGGCTACACCTTC. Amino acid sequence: CASPGTQNYGYTF.

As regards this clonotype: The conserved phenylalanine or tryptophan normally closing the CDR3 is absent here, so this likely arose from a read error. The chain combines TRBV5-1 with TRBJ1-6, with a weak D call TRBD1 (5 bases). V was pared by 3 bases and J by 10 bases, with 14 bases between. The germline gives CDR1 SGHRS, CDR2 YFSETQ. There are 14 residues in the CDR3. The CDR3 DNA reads TGCGCCAGCAGCTCGACGGCTGAGGGGTCACCCCTCCACTCT. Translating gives CASSSTAEGSPLHS.

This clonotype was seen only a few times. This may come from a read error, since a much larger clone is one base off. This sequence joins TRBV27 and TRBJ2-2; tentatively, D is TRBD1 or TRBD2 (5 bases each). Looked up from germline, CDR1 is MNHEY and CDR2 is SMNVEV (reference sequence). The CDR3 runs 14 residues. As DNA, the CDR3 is TGTGCCAGCAGTGATGGGACCTCCACCGGGGAGCTGTGTTTT. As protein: CASSDGTSTGELCF.